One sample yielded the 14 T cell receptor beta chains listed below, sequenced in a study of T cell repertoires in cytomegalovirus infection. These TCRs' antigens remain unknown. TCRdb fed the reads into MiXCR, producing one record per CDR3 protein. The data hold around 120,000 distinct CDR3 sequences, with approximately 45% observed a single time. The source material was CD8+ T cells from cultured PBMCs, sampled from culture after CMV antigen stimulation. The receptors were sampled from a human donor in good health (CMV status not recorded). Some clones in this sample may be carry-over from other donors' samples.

CDR3 protein: CSARDRWGENTIYF. The CDR3 DNA is TGCAGTGCTAGAGATCGATGGGGGGAAAACACCATATATTTT. The chain links TRBV20-1 to TRBJ1-3; the D gene is possibly TRBD1 (5 bases). CDR1 DFQATT and CDR2 SNEGSKA come from the germline V gene (reference sequence). The CDR3 loop spans 14 amino acids. V was trimmed by 0 bases and J by 6 bases, leaving 12 bases between them.

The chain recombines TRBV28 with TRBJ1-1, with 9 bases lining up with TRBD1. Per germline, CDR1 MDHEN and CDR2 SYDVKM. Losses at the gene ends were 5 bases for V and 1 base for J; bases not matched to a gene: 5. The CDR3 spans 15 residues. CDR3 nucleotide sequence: TGTGCCAGCAGTCCCCGGACAGGGGCGAACACTGAAGCTTTCTTT. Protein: CASSPRTGANTEAFF.

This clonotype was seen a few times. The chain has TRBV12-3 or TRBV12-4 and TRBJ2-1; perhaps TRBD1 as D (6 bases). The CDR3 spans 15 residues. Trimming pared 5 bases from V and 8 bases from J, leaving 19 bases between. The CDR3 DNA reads TGTGCCAGCAGTCCGACAGGCGCTTTAAGCGATGAGCAGTTCTTC. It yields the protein CASSPTGALSDEQFF.

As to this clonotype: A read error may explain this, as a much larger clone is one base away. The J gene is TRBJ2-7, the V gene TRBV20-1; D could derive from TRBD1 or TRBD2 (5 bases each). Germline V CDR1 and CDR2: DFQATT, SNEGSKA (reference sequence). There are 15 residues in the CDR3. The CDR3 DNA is TGCAGTGCTAGAGTCTGGGACGCGAGCTCTTACGTGCAGTACTTC. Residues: CSARVWDASSYVQYF.

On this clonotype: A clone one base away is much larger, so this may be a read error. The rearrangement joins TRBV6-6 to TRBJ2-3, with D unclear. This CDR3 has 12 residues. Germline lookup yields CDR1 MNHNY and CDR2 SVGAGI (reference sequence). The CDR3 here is CASSDSTDTQYF. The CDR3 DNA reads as TGTGCCAGCAGTGACTCCACAGATACGCAGTATTTT.

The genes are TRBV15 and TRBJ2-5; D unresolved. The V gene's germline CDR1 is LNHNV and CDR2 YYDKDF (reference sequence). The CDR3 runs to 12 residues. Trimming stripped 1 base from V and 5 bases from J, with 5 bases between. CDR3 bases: TGTGCCACCAGCAGAGGTTGGGAGACCCAGTACTTC. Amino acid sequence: CATSRGWETQYF.

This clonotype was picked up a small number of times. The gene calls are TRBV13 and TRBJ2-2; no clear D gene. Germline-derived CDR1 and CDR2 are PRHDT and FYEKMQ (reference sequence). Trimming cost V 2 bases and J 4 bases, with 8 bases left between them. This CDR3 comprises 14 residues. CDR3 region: CASSLFVVTGELFF. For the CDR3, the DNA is TGTGCCAGCAGCTTATTTGTGGTCACCGGGGAGCTGTTTTTT.

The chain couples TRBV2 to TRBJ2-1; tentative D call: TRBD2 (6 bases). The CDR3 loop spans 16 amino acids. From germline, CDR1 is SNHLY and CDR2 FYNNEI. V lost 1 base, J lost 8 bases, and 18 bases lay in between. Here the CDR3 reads CASSEEYRLPGDEQFF. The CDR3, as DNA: TGTGCCAGCAGTGAAGAGTATCGACTCCCGGGGGATGAGCAGTTCTTC.

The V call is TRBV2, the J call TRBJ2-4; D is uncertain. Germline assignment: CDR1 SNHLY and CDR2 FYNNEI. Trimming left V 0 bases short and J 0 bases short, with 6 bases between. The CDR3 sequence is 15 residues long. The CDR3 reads CASSEALLAKNIQYF. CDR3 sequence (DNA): TGTGCCAGCAGTGAAGCCCTTCTAGCCAAAAACATTCAGTACTTC.

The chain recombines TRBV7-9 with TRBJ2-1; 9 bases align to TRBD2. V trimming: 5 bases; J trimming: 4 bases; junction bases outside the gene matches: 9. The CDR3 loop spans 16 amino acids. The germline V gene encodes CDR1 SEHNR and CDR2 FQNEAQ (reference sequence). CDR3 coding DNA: TGTGCCAGCAGCCCAGTCGCGGGGGGGCCGTACAATGAGCAGTTCTTC. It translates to CASSPVAGGPYNEQFF. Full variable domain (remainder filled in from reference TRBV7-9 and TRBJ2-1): DTGVSQNPRHKITKRGQNVTFRCDPISEHNRLYWYRQTLGQGPEFLTYFQNEAQLEKSRLLSDRFSAERPKGSFSTLEIQRTEQGDSAMYLCASSPVAGGPYNEQFFGPGTRLTVL.

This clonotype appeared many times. CDR3 DNA sequence: TGTGCCAGCAGTTTACCCGGGACAGGGATGCCCTACGAGCAGTACTTC. This sequence encodes CASSLPGTGMPYEQYF. The chain recombines TRBV28 with TRBJ2-7; 9 nucleotides align to TRBD1. Germline values: CDR1 MDHEN, CDR2 SYDVKM. V shed 2 bases and J 2 bases; nucleotides not matched to a gene: 7. CDR3 length: 16 amino acids. The full variable domain, with the rest looked up from reference TRBV28 and TRBJ2-7, is DVKVTQSSRYLVKRTGEKVFLECVQDMDHENMFWYRQDPGLGLRLIYFSYDVKMKEKGDIPEGYSVSREKKERFSLILESASTNQTSMYLCASSLPGTGMPYEQYFGPGTRLTVT.

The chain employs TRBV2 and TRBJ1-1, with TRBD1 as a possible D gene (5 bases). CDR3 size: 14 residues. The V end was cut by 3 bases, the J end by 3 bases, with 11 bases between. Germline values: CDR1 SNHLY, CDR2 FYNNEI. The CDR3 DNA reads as TGTGCCAGCAGTGATTTTGGGGGGGACACTGAAGCTTTCTTT. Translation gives CASSDFGGDTEAFF.

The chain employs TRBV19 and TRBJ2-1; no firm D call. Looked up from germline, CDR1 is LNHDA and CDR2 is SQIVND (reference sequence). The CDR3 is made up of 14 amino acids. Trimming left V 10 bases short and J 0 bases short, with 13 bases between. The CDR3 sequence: CATARLSSYNEQFF. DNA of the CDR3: TGTGCCACCGCTCGACTGAGCTCCTACAATGAGCAGTTCTTC.

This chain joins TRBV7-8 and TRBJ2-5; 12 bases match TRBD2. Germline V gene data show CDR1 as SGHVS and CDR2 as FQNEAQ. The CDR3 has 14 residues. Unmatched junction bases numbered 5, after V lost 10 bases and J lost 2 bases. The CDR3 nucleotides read TGTGCCATCACTAGCGGGGGGTCTCAAGAGACCCAGTACTTC. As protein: CAITSGGSQETQYF.